The rows below give T cell receptor beta chains drawn from one sample of a study of cytomegalovirus exposure and HLA in healthy donors. Some clones are missing from TCRdb's copy, which holds only in-frame ones; the method was immunoSEQ multiplex PCR. The table lists about 52,000 clones, roughly 72% of them singletons. Sequencing used PBMCs. The receptors were gathered from a woman aged 45-59 years in good health and CMV-seronegative. CDR3s include the opening cysteine and the closing phenylalanine or tryptophan. D genes are given only for firm matches.

TRBV10-2,TRBJ1-1,TRBD1,CASSESRRNPGQKINTEAFF
TRBV28,TRBJ2-1,TRBD2,CASSTPGLAGGMWNEQFF
TRBV6-1,TRBJ1-5,-,CASITQATSNQPQHF
TRBV7-3,TRBJ2-1,-,CASSFDWSYNEQFF
TRBV9,TRBJ1-5,-,CASSTEGGNNQPQHF
TRBV20-1,TRBJ1-1,-,CSSRWNTEAFF
TRBV7-9,TRBJ1-5,-,CASSLGAGVDQPQHF
TRBV27,TRBJ2-3,TRBD2,CASSPGLAADTQYF
TRBV5-1,-,TRBD2,CASSRTVSAGGYEQYF
TRBV6-1,TRBJ2-1,TRBD2,CASNPSGGAFNEQFF
TRBV2,TRBJ2-3,-,CASSERDTQYF
TRBV7-2,TRBJ2-7,-,CASSLVDSPYEQYF
TRBV30,TRBJ1-4,-,CAWSVQSNEKLFF
TRBV5-1,TRBJ1-1,-,CASSLEGEGITEAFF
TRBV2,TRBJ2-1,-,CASRKRDSPNEQFF
TRBV7-8,TRBJ2-1,TRBD2,CASSLVRGGYNEQFF
TRBV2,TRBJ2-7,TRBD2,CASSEWTSGAYEQYF
TRBV9,TRBJ2-7,TRBD1,CASSATGARGEQYF
TRBV29-1,TRBJ2-2,-,CSALQGGFTGELFF
TRBV5-1,TRBJ2-1,-,CASSWASRSYNEQFF
TRBV7-3,TRBJ2-1,TRBD2,CASSSHTPSGGAGEQFF
TRBV28,TRBJ1-6,-,CASMRLGSPLHF
TRBV7-2,TRBJ2-5,-,CASSLVAAPQETQYF
TRBV5-1,TRBJ2-7,TRBD1,CASSFGTGGYEQYF
TRBV18,TRBJ2-1,TRBD2,CASSPYNRTRGNEQFF
TRBV5-1,TRBJ1-4,TRBD1,CASRPGQGTFGSNEKLFF
TRBV4-2,TRBJ1-1,-,CASSQVDMLNTEAFF
TRBV5-1,TRBJ1-2,-,CASSLSLEGGYTF
TRBV19,TRBJ1-4,-,CASSIRDNLEKLFF
TRBV5-1,TRBJ2-3,-,CASSLGSQGVWADTQYF
TRBV5-1,TRBJ2-5,-,CASSLRSSQETQYF
TRBV6-6,TRBJ2-1,-,CASSAPTYNEQFF
TRBV27,TRBJ2-7,TRBD1,CASRGGGTGYWEQYF
TRBV6-1,TRBJ1-5,TRBD1,CASSGDRDRGGNQPQHF
TRBV2,TRBJ2-7,-,CASSLYSYEQYF
TRBV20-1,TRBJ2-1,-,CSAVNNEQFF
TRBV27,TRBJ1-5,-,CASSVTGNQPQHF
TRBV25-1,TRBJ2-5,-,CASSDPGTLGETQYF
TRBV28,TRBJ1-2,-,CAAAGVNYGYTF
TRBV2,TRBJ1-1,-,CASRLGEEAFF
TRBV5-1,TRBJ1-1,TRBD1,CASETGVGNTEAFF
TRBV7-2,TRBJ1-4,-,CASSRSGGEKLFF
TRBV7-8,TRBJ2-5,-,CASSRGAQETQYF
TRBV28,TRBJ2-1,-,CASSFSSSYNEQFF
TRBV5-1,TRBJ1-2,TRBD1,CASSRGQGGGEYGYTF
TRBV7-2,TRBJ2-1,-,CASSWGGTVNEQFF
TRBV30,TRBJ2-7,TRBD1,CAWEPNHYRGISYEQYF
TRBV28,TRBJ1-3,TRBD1,CASSLPLQGGVNTIYF
TRBV28,TRBJ1-4,-,CASRSGQGGKLFF